A single sample gave rise to the 12 T cell receptor beta chains below, sequenced in a study of control samples from healthy donors and cancer patients. Using immunoSEQ multiplex PCR, the repertoire was profiled, and TCRdb retains in-frame clones only, with some absent. The sample lists over 100,000 clones; roughly 89% were seen once. The sample consisted of blood. Receptors were obtained from a woman aged 50 to 60 in good health.

The chain couples TRBV27 to TRBJ1-1; the D gene is possibly TRBD1 (5 bases). This CDR3 spans 14 amino acids. Germline assignment: CDR1 MNHEY and CDR2 SMNVEV (reference sequence). Trimming shortened V by 2 bases and J by 4 bases, and 11 bases separated the two germline ends. CDR3 DNA: TGTGCCAGCAGTTTAGGGGGAAAGGCCACTGAAGCTTTCTTT. Translating it yields CASSLGGKATEAFF.

Here the CDR3 reads CASSLAEARLNYGYTF. CDR3 nucleotide sequence: TGTGCCAGCAGCTTAGCTGAGGCACGGCTTAACTATGGCTACACCTTC. This rearrangement joins TRBV11-2 to TRBJ1-2, with D unclear. Trimming left V 1 base short and J 1 base short, with 13 bases between. The CDR3 has 16 amino acids. In germline, CDR1 is SGHAT, CDR2 FQNNGV.

This clone appeared once. This rearrangement joins TRBV30 to TRBJ2-1; 11 bases map to TRBD2. The CDR3 is made up of 16 amino acids. Germline CDR1 and CDR2: GTSNPN and SVGIG (reference sequence). V trimming: 6 bases; J trimming: 10 bases; junction bases outside the gene matches: 17. The CDR3 reads CACRTSGGNSPIEQFF. The CDR3 bases are TGTGCCTGCCGTACTAGCGGGGGTAACTCCCCAATAGAGCAGTTCTTC.

The chain recombines TRBV7-2 with TRBJ2-1, with TRBD2 matching over 10 bases. Germline CDR1 reads SGHTA; CDR2 reads FQGNSA. The CDR3 has 16 residues. J gave up 8 bases and V 0 bases, and 7 bases lay outside the gene matches. The CDR3 region has the DNA TGTGCCAGCAGCTTAGCGGGAGCGGGGGGGCAGGATGAGCAGTTCTTC. Translation gives CASSLAGAGGQDEQFF.

The chain employs TRBV18 and TRBJ1-5; no clear D. The V gene's germline CDR1 is KGHSH and CDR2 LQKENI. Trimming took 5 bases from V and 3 from J, leaving 14 bases between them. The CDR3 extends over 15 amino acids. This CDR3 reads CASSGSNIDNQPQHF. As DNA, the CDR3 is TGTGCCAGCTCAGGATCTAACATCGACAATCAGCCCCAGCATTTT.

The gene calls are TRBV7-9 and TRBJ1-3; D remains unclear. The V end was cut by 5 bases, the J end by 7 bases, with 9 bases between. This CDR3 comprises 12 residues. Germline V gene lookup returns CDR1 SEHNR and CDR2 FQNEAQ (reference sequence). CDR3 nucleotide sequence: TGTGCCAGCAGCCCCCTCTTGAACACCATATATTTT. It encodes CASSPLLNTIYF.

The chain carries TRBV6-5 and TRBJ2-3, with D unresolved. Germline lookup yields CDR1 MNHEY and CDR2 SVGAGI. Trimming took 5 bases from V and 4 from J, leaving 4 bases between them. The CDR3 covers 11 residues. The CDR3 nucleotides read TGTGCCAGCAGTAATGCAGATACGCAGTATTTT. Its translation: CASSNADTQYF.

This sequence joins TRBV5-1 and TRBJ2-1; 7 nucleotides align to TRBD2. The ends lost 0 bases at V and 10 bases at J; junction bases unmatched: 10. The CDR3 length is 15 residues. The germline CDR1 and CDR2 sequences are SGHRS and YFSETQ. CDR3: CASSLEAGPFGEQFF. Here the CDR3 DNA reads TGCGCCAGCAGCTTGGAAGCGGGACCCTTCGGAGAGCAGTTCTTC.

This clone showed up just once. V gene TRBV3-1 (or the pseudogene TRBV3-2) combines with J gene TRBJ1-2; tentative D call: TRBD1 (6 bases). The germline V gene encodes CDR1 LGHDT and CDR2 YNNKEL (reference sequence). Trimming stripped 3 bases from V and 8 bases from J, with 19 bases between. The CDR3 length is 15 residues. CDR3 loop: CASSHPRLGGLGYTF. DNA for the CDR3: TGTGCCAGCAGCCACCCTCGGTTGGGGGGCTTGGGCTACACCTTC.

The chain links TRBV7-8 to TRBJ1-4; D is perhaps TRBD1 (5 bases). CDR1 is SGHVS, CDR2 FQNEAQ, per germline. The CDR3 is made up of 14 amino acids. The V and J ends lost 5 bases and 7 bases respectively, with 14 bases between them. The DNA for the CDR3 is TGTGCCAGCAGCCCGGGGCAGCTGGGTGAAAAACTGTTTTTT. Translation gives CASSPGQLGEKLFF.

V is TRBV7-2 and J is TRBJ2-1; no reliable D call. V was pared by 3 bases and J by 5 bases, with 11 bases between. The length of the CDR3 is 14 residues. CDR1 SGHTA and CDR2 FQGNSA come from the germline V gene. The CDR3 sequence: CASSFSTFNNEQFF. CDR3 in DNA: TGTGCCAGCAGCTTTTCGACTTTCAACAATGAGCAGTTCTTC.

The J gene is TRBJ2-1, the V gene TRBV18; D unclear. The CDR3 has 15 amino acids. Looked up from germline, CDR1 is KGHSH and CDR2 is LQKENI. Trimming pared 0 bases from V and 2 bases from J, leaving 8 bases between. The CDR3 nucleotides are TGTGCCAGCTCACCACCCACGTCCCCCTACAATGAGCAGTTCTTC. It is translated as CASSPPTSPYNEQFF.